This T cell receptor beta chain was identified in a study of blood T cell repertoires in COVID-19. Study as a whole: Some COVID-19 samples were acute and others convalescent; all came from the United States, Italy and Spain. PBMCs, B-cell-depleted T cells, or T cells provided the cDNA or gDNA that made up the material.

The CDR3 spans 14 residues. V lost 3 bases and J lost 8; bases outside the gene matches: 6. CDR1 is SGHTA, CDR2 FQGNSA, per germline. The authors' processing: Amplification from reference gene primers served as the basis for estimated nucleated cell counts. Profiled with immunoSEQ multiplex PCR; TCRdb holds only in-frame clones, not every one. Clone size and the V and J calls come from that table; the DNA yielded D and trimming. The sample gives under 200,000 clones, under 90% of which show up once; approximately 15% is in the top ten. The sequencing sample was made of peripheral blood. This chain joins TRBV7-2 and TRBJ1-2; 10 nucleotides agree with TRBD1. The origin of this receptor is a man aged 25 to 40 with active or convalescent COVID-19. CDR3 in DNA: TGTGCCAGCAGCTTGGGACAGGGGACCCGGGGCTACACCTTC. Amino acids: CASSLGQGTRGYTF.